This TCR beta chain was recovered during a study of T cells in Graves' hyperthyroidism and ophthalmopathy. Findings and caveats of the study: For ophthalmopathy, model prediction preceded onset by a median about 6 months.

Amplification of TCR beta CDR3 regions was performed using RNA transcripts as template. An initial round of RT-PCR targeting the TCR CDR3 relied on the HTBI primer set. In TCRdb, the multiplex PCR reads were re-called with MiXCR into one record per CDR3 protein. Of approximately 250,000 distinct CDR3 sequences in the sample, 24% were seen once. Pregnant or lactating patients were excluded, as were those with uncontrolled infection or other autoimmune disease. On this clonotype: Its target is unknown. A junction end diverges from the germline sequence, so it may reflect a read error.

The CDR3 runs to 15 residues. The germline V gene encodes CDR1 SNHLY and CDR2 FYNNEI. Input material: blood. This rearrangement joins TRBV2 to TRBJ1-3, with a tentative D call TRBD1 (5 bases). The TCR originated in a woman aged 40 to 50 with Graves' ophthalmopathy. The DNA of the CDR3 is TGTGCCAGCAGCCCAGGGATAGGGGCTGGAAACACCATATTTTTT. Its protein product is CASSPGIGAGNTIFF.